The rows below give T cell receptor beta chains drawn from one sample of a study of shared clonotypes between healthy human individuals. The method was immunoSEQ multiplex PCR; TCRdb's version includes in-frame clones alone and lacks a portion of them. The table records some 690,000 clones, 80% to 95% of them present only once. The sequencing input was memory CD8+ T cells from PBMCs. Every receptor here comes from a young man in good health. Some clones in this sample may be carry-over from other donors' samples. CDR3s include the opening cysteine and the closing phenylalanine or tryptophan.

v_gene: TRBV18; CDR3aa: CASSHEDFTYEQYF
v_gene: TRBV7-8; CDR3aa: CASSLARGPRNIQYF
v_gene: TRBV15; CDR3aa: CATSGKGFSNQPQHF
v_gene: TRBV4-2; CDR3aa: CASSPLLDQNTEAFF
v_gene: TRBV27; CDR3aa: CASSLLDRGLVNTEAFF
v_gene: TRBV29-1; CDR3aa: CSVELPGLSAGYEQYF
v_gene: TRBV10-1; CDR3aa: CASSDPRGKDTGELFF
v_gene: TRBV27; CDR3aa: CASRRLAGEENEQFF
v_gene: TRBV7-9; CDR3aa: CASSPTGGVGHGYTF
v_gene: TRBV6-6; CDR3aa: CASQLTSGGGDTQYF
v_gene: TRBV5-1; CDR3aa: CASSFRDGLDGYTF
v_gene: TRBV29-1; CDR3aa: CSVGDSNQPQHF
v_gene: TRBV4-1; CDR3aa: CASSQDLATSGSTGELFF
v_gene: TRBV5-6; CDR3aa: CASSPESTDTQYF
v_gene: TRBV19; CDR3aa: CASSGREPLPHQPQHF
v_gene: TRBV9; CDR3aa: CASSRGGATNEKLFF
v_gene: TRBV10-1; CDR3aa: CASSVNPGTGDNEQFF
v_gene: TRBV7-2; CDR3aa: CASSLYIGGRNTEAFF
v_gene: TRBV13; CDR3aa: CASSPQGRAPSGQFF
v_gene: TRBV9; CDR3aa: CASSRGLAEYNEQFF
v_gene: TRBV7-9; CDR3aa: CASSPGGGLAKNIQYF
v_gene: TRBV5-1; CDR3aa: CASSLAQGREETQYF
v_gene: TRBV15; CDR3aa: CATSRRREGADTQYF
v_gene: TRBV9; CDR3aa: CASSTRHEDGPRGYTF
v_gene: TRBV5-1; CDR3aa: CASSSAPRGEYGYTF
v_gene: TRBV2; CDR3aa: CASSESTAGGFEQYF
v_gene: TRBV19; CDR3aa: CASSSWGALSGNTIYF
v_gene: TRBV5-6; CDR3aa: CASSFGTGSYIQYF
v_gene: TRBV7-9; CDR3aa: CASSEGLKYHGGYTF
v_gene: TRBV6-5; CDR3aa: CASSYSSGTPPYEQYF
v_gene: TRBV7-7; CDR3aa: CASSPGTGINEKLFF
v_gene: TRBV6-5; CDR3aa: CASSYSSVYGYTF
v_gene: TRBV7-5; CDR3aa: CVRSARGPVNTIYF
v_gene: TRBV4-2; CDR3aa: CASSQAQGDGTEAFF
v_gene: TRBV28; CDR3aa: CASSITRGSYEQYF
v_gene: TRBV6-4; CDR3aa: CASSDGRGNEQFF
v_gene: TRBV4-3; CDR3aa: CASSQEVRVSVDTQYF
v_gene: TRBV23-1; CDR3aa: CASSQWEGSGAPGQFF
v_gene: TRBV19; CDR3aa: CASSRQRGPKFYEQYF
v_gene: TRBV27; CDR3aa: CASSPWTSGETQYF